These 14 T cell receptor beta chains came from one sample sequenced in a study of CD8 T cells in Susac syndrome. The RNA, about 0.45 to 1 ug, was put through reverse transcription using random hexamers. TCRdb fed the immunoSEQ multiplex PCR reads into MiXCR, producing one record per CDR3 protein. The data contain about 300,000 distinct CDR3 sequences, roughly 85% of them singletons. Sample: CD8+ T cells from PBMCs. The receptors derive from a human donor with multiple sclerosis.

The V gene is TRBV20-1, the J gene TRBJ1-1, with D hard to call. Germline CDR1 and CDR2: DFQATT and SNEGSKA (reference sequence). CDR3 length equals 15 residues. V was shortened by 3 bases and J by 6 bases, with 20 bases between the two germline ends. The CDR3 here is CSASCHDAERPEAFF. As DNA, the CDR3 is TGCAGTGCTAGTTGTCACGACGCCGAACGGCCTGAAGCTTTCTTT.

V and J are TRBV29-1 and TRBJ2-1, with D possibly matching TRBD2 (6 bases). Trimming took off 3 bases at V and 9 bases at J, with 12 bases between the two ends. The CDR3 spans 12 residues. Germline CDR1 reads SQVTM; CDR2 reads ANQGSEA. In nucleotides, the CDR3 is TGCAGCGTTGATCTGGGGGGATCTGAGCAGTTCTTC. Translating it yields CSVDLGGSEQFF.

This clonotype was found once. V gene TRBV27 combines with J gene TRBJ1-2; possibly TRBD1 for D (5 bases). In germline, CDR1 is MNHEY, CDR2 SMNVEV (reference sequence). CDR3 length: 14 amino acids. V gave up 4 bases and J gave up 2 bases, with 11 bases separating them. The CDR3 nucleotides are TGTGCCAGCAGTTACTCGGGACTGAACTATGGCTACACCTTC. This encodes CASSYSGLNYGYTF.

The chain employs TRBV12-3 or TRBV12-4 and TRBJ2-2; D is perhaps TRBD1 or TRBD2 (5 bases each). The CDR3 is made up of 17 amino acids. V was shortened by 5 bases and J by 6 bases, with 22 bases between the two germline ends. The CDR3 sequence: CASSPQGGLRGSGELFF. The CDR3 DNA follows: TGTGCCAGCAGTCCCCAGGGCGGGTTGAGGGGATCCGGGGAGCTGTTTTTT.

The chain has TRBV28 and TRBJ2-5; the D gene could be TRBD1 or TRBD2 (6 bases each). Deletions cut 5 bases from V and 6 bases from J, with 22 bases between. The CDR3 covers 16 residues. CDR1 and CDR2 from the germline V gene are MDHEN and SYDVKM. For the CDR3, the DNA is TGTGCCAGCAGTGAAACCGGCAGGGGAGGTCAGAAGACCCAGTACTTC. Protein: CASSETGRGGQKTQYF. The entire variable domain, with the rest obtained from reference TRBV28 and TRBJ2-5, is as follows: DVKVTQSSRYLVKRTGEKVFLECVQDMDHENMFWYRQDPGLGLRLIYFSYDVKMKEKGDIPEGYSVSREKKERFSLILESASTNQTSMYLCASSETGRGGQKTQYFGPGTRLLVL.

The V and J genes are TRBV6-1 and TRBJ2-5; 8 bases are shared with TRBD1. Looked up from germline, CDR1 is MNHNS and CDR2 is SASEGT. The trim removed 2 bases at V and 6 bases at J, leaving 8 bases unmatched. CDR3 length: 15 residues. CDR3 loop: CASSETPGQVKTQYF. The CDR3 bases are TGTGCCAGCAGTGAAACTCCGGGACAGGTGAAGACCCAGTACTTC.

This clonotype was found a few times. Here the CDR3 reads CASSYSNRGLYTGELFF. DNA of the CDR3: TGTGCCAGCAGTTACTCGAACAGGGGCTTATACACCGGGGAGCTGTTTTTT. This rearrangement joins TRBV6-5 to TRBJ2-2; 7 nucleotides line up with TRBD1. Looked up from germline, CDR1 is MNHEY and CDR2 is SVGAGI. V gave up 0 bases and J gave up 3 bases; unmatched junction bases: 7. The CDR3 contains 17 residues.

The chain links TRBV7-9 to TRBJ2-2; D not certain. The CDR3 loop spans 15 amino acids. Per the germline V gene, CDR1 is SEHNR and CDR2 is FQNEAQ (reference sequence). Trimming cost V 9 bases and J 1 base, with 15 bases left between them. The CDR3 region has the DNA TGTGCCAGTCGAGATCGGGCGAAGAACACCGGGGAGCTGTTTTTT. As protein: CASRDRAKNTGELFF.

The genes are TRBV28 and TRBJ2-7, with a possible D match to TRBD2 (6 bases). The germline gives CDR1 MDHEN, CDR2 SYDVKM. Trimming took off 6 bases at V and 4 bases at J, with 13 bases between the two ends. The CDR3 totals 13 residues. CDR3 region: CASSHGLLYEQYF. CDR3 nucleotide sequence: TGTGCCAGCAGCCATGGACTATTGTACGAGCAGTACTTC.

The chain has TRBV28 and TRBJ1-2; 8 bases line up with TRBD1. The V gene end was trimmed by 2 bases and the J gene end by 8 bases; junction bases not matched to a gene: 7. The CDR3 runs to 14 residues. Germline CDR1 MDHEN, CDR2 SYDVKM. This chain's CDR3 is CASSLTTGANGYTF. CDR3 bases: TGTGCCAGCAGTTTAACGACAGGGGCTAACGGCTACACCTTC.

V is TRBV30 and J is TRBJ2-5, with a tentative D call TRBD1 (6 bases). This CDR3 comprises 14 residues. V was cut by 5 bases and J by 2 bases, with 15 bases left in between. The germline V gene encodes CDR1 GTSNPN and CDR2 SVGIG (reference sequence). The CDR3 DNA follows: TGTGCCTGGGGAGGCCAGGGGTCACAAGAGACCCAGTACTTC. Its translation is CAWGGQGSQETQYF.

The chain recombines TRBV7-8 with TRBJ2-7; a weak D match, TRBD2 (6 bases). This CDR3 has 11 amino acids. Germline V CDR1 and CDR2: SGHVS, FQNEAQ. Deletions cut 4 bases from V and 9 bases from J, with 10 bases between. Here the CDR3 reads CASSSGGAQYF. In nucleotides, the CDR3 is TGTGCCAGCAGCTCCGGCGGGGCGCAGTACTTC.

The V call is TRBV9, the J call TRBJ2-1; D may be TRBD2 (6 bases). Between the trimmed V and J ends, which lost 0 bases and 0 bases, there was a span of 13 bases. Germline V gene data show CDR1 as SGDLS and CDR2 as YYNGEE. The CDR3 totals 17 residues. The CDR3 loop is CASSVGFRRVSYNEQFF. The CDR3 bases are TGTGCCAGCAGCGTAGGATTCAGGAGGGTCTCCTACAATGAGCAGTTCTTC.

The gene calls are TRBV27 and TRBJ2-1; 8 nucleotides line up with TRBD2. This CDR3 has 16 residues. Germline V CDR1 and CDR2: MNHEY, SMNVEV (reference sequence). J was trimmed by 4 bases and V by 5 bases; bases with no gene match: 10. This CDR3 is CASSPRRREGYNEQFF. The CDR3 nucleotides are TGTGCCAGCAGTCCGCGTAGACGGGAGGGATACAATGAGCAGTTCTTC.